The 31 T cell receptor beta chains reported below all come from one sample, sequenced in a study of blood T cells in healthy people across ages. A sample-barcoded 5' primer and a J-beta primer mix were used in a second PCR of roughly 7 to 12 cycles. MiXCR, applied by TCRdb to the 5' RACE reads, yields one record per CDR3 protein. Among 750,000 to 850,000 distinct CDR3 sequences listed, roughly 25% were seen once. A further study also used this sample, focusing on T cells of mothers and their children.

Sequencing was done on a sample of blood. The origin of the receptors is a boy younger than 18 in good health.

This CDR3 reads CASSLYMGQETQYF. CDR3 DNA: TGTGCCAGCAGTTTATACATGGGACAAGAGACCCAGTACTTC. This sequence joins TRBV12-3 or TRBV12-4 and TRBJ2-5; the D is unclear. This CDR3 spans 14 amino acids. The V end lost 2 bases, the J end lost 2 bases, and 9 bases lay between the germline ends.

The chain carries TRBV5-4 and TRBJ2-1; 9 bases are a match to TRBD1. Looked up from germline, CDR1 is SGHNT and CDR2 is YYREEE (reference sequence). The CDR3 loop spans 15 amino acids. After removal of 4 bases from V and 5 bases from J, the junction contained 7 bases not matched to a gene. The chain's CDR3 is CASSEPGQGNNEQFF. The CDR3 coding sequence is TGTGCCAGCAGCGAACCGGGACAGGGAAACAATGAGCAGTTCTTC. The full variable domain, rest sourced from reference TRBV5-4 and TRBJ2-1, is ETGVTQSPTHLIKTRGQQVTLRCSSQSGHNTVSWYQQALGQGPQFIFQYYREEENGRGNFPPRFSGLQFPNYSSELNVNALELDDSALYLCASSEPGQGNNEQFFGPGTRLTVL.

The V gene is TRBV12-3 or TRBV12-4, the J gene TRBJ1-1; D is undetermined. The CDR3 is 14 residues long. The V end lost 3 bases, the J end lost 0 bases, and 8 bases lay between the germline ends. CDR3 DNA: TGTGCCAGCAGTTTCGGGGTAATGAACACTGAAGCTTTCTTT. Translating gives CASSFGVMNTEAFF.

The sample holds a few counts of this clonotype. One end of the junction is discordant with germline, which a read error may explain. This chain's CDR3 is CACSLSPNQPQHF. The CDR3 nucleotides are TGCGCCTGCAGCTTGAGCCCCAATCAGCCCCAGCATTTT. The chain joins TRBV5-1 to TRBJ1-5; the D is unclear. From germline, CDR1 is SGHRS and CDR2 YFSETQ. The CDR3 spans 13 residues.

This clonotype occurred a few times. The chain has TRBV24-1 and TRBJ1-2; D is possibly TRBD1 (5 bases). Germline V gene sequence: CDR1 KGHDR, CDR2 SFDVKD. The CDR3 consists of 12 residues. Trimming shortened V by 4 bases and J by 9 bases, and 11 bases separated the two germline ends. The CDR3 spells CATSERGRSYTF. CDR3 DNA: TGTGCCACCAGTGAAAGGGGTCGCAGCTACACCTTC.

The V gene is TRBV7-8, the J gene TRBJ2-3, with D perhaps matching TRBD1 or TRBD2 (7 bases each). CDR1 is SGHVS, CDR2 FQNEAQ, per germline. Trimming removed 6 bases at V and 1 base at J, with 26 bases between. This CDR3 spans 19 amino acids. The CDR3: CASRLREGARYGGTDTQYF. In nucleotides, the CDR3 is TGTGCCAGCAGACTAAGGGAGGGGGCGCGTTATGGGGGCACAGATACGCAGTATTTT.

The V call is TRBV7-9, the J call TRBJ2-7; TRBD1 matches 8 bases. This CDR3 comprises 15 residues. CDR1 is SEHNR and CDR2 is FQNEAQ in the germline V gene (reference sequence). Trimming took 5 bases from V and 4 from J; bases not matched to a gene: 10. The CDR3 reads CASSLGRDRIYEQYF. As DNA, the CDR3 is TGTGCCAGCAGCCTTGGCCGGGACAGGATTTACGAGCAGTACTTC. The whole variable domain, remainder taken from reference TRBV7-9 and TRBJ2-7, is DTGVSQNPRHKITKRGQNVTFRCDPISEHNRLYWYRQTLGQGPEFLTYFQNEAQLEKSRLLSDRFSAERPKGSFSTLEIQRTEQGDSAMYLCASSLGRDRIYEQYFGPGTRLTVT.

V usage is TRBV4-3 and J usage is TRBJ2-1; maybe TRBD1 (5 bases). This CDR3 is 15 amino acids long. Trimming cost V 1 base and J 8 bases, with 15 bases left between them. CDR1 is LGHNA, CDR2 YSLEER, per germline. In DNA form, the CDR3 reads TGCGCCAGCAGCCAAGTGAGCAGGGCCGTCGATGAGCAGTTCTTC. Translating gives CASSQVSRAVDEQFF.

V is TRBV28 and J is TRBJ2-3, with TRBD1 as a possible D gene (10 bases). V lost 4 bases, J lost 11 bases, and 43 bases lay in between. Germline V lookup: CDR1 MDHEN, CDR2 SYDVKM. This CDR3 is 22 amino acids long. CDR3 sequence (DNA): TGTGCCAGCAGTTCCTTTCACCTCCGGGACAGGGGTTTCGGCGGGGGGGCTGGCGAGCAGTATTTT. It encodes CASSSFHLRDRGFGGGAGEQYF.

About this clonotype itself: This clone may be a read error of a much larger clone one base away. Since no conserved phenylalanine or tryptophan closes the CDR3, a read error is the likely cause. The chain couples TRBV11-2 to TRBJ1-2, with D unresolved. CDR3 length: 18 amino acids. V shed 1 base and J shed 4 bases, with 22 bases lying between them. Looked up from germline, CDR1 is SGHAT and CDR2 is FQNNGV. The CDR3 nucleotides read TGTGCCAGCAGCTTAGTCCCGGGCCAAGAGATTCTTACCTATGGCTACACCCTC. This encodes CASSLVPGQEILTYGYTL.

This clonotype appeared a few times. The V call is TRBV20-1, the J call TRBJ2-5; D gene ambiguous. The germline V and J ends were trimmed by 0 bases and 5 bases, with 13 bases remaining between them. The CDR3 covers 14 residues. Germline CDR1 DFQATT, CDR2 SNEGSKA (reference sequence). CDR3 region: CSARDGAIRETQYF. For the CDR3, the DNA is TGCAGTGCTAGAGATGGAGCTATTAGGGAGACCCAGTACTTC.

This clonotype turned up a few times. The V gene is TRBV28, the J gene TRBJ2-5, with TRBD1 matching over 9 bases. J lost 5 bases, V lost 10 bases, and 14 bases had no gene match. Germline assignment: CDR1 MDHEN and CDR2 SYDVKM. CDR3 length: 15 amino acids. This CDR3 reads CAKPSRTGVAETQYF. DNA of the CDR3: TGTGCCAAACCCTCTAGGACAGGGGTCGCGGAGACCCAGTACTTC. Based on the CDR3 plus reference TRBV28 and TRBJ2-5, the full variable domain is DVKVTQSSRYLVKRTGEKVFLECVQDMDHENMFWYRQDPGLGLRLIYFSYDVKMKEKGDIPEGYSVSREKKERFSLILESASTNQTSMYLCAKPSRTGVAETQYFGPGTRLLVL.

This clonotype occurred a few times. The rearrangement uses TRBV29-1 and TRBJ2-7; D may be TRBD1 (5 bases). The CDR3 sequence is 13 residues long. Per germline, CDR1 SQVTM and CDR2 ANQGSEA. V lost 3 bases, J lost 1 base, and 10 bases lay in between. The CDR3 DNA is TGCAGCGTTGATGGGTCAGGGTCCTACGAGCAGTACTTC. Translating it yields CSVDGSGSYEQYF.

This clonotype was seen more than once but under ten times. The chain has TRBV29-1 and TRBJ2-5, with D hard to call. The CDR3 covers 11 residues. Trimming cost V 4 bases and J 7 bases, with 10 bases left between them. Germline-derived CDR1 and CDR2 are SQVTM and ANQGSEA. The CDR3 spells CSVATRGTQYF. DNA for the CDR3: TGCAGCGTTGCTACCCGAGGGACCCAGTACTTC.

The chain employs TRBV24-1 and TRBJ2-3, with unresolved D. Germline V gene lookup returns CDR1 KGHDR and CDR2 SFDVKD. CDR3 length: 15 amino acids. V was trimmed by 4 bases and J by 1 base, leaving 11 bases between them. The CDR3 DNA follows: TGTGCCACCAGTGACCCATCGGGCCGCACAGATACGCAGTATTTT. This sequence encodes CATSDPSGRTDTQYF.

In its sample, this clonotype was seen a few times. CDR3 amino acids: CASSRGVGDLADTQYF. The CDR3, as DNA: TGTGCCAGCAGCCGAGGGGTGGGGGATTTGGCGGATACGCAGTATTTT. The V and J genes are TRBV7-9 and TRBJ2-3; D is perhaps TRBD1 or TRBD2 (5 bases each). Germline V gives CDR1 SEHNR, CDR2 FQNEAQ (reference sequence). V gave up 5 bases and J gave up 6 bases, with 21 bases separating them. The CDR3 covers 16 residues.

The chain joins TRBV29-1 to TRBJ1-1; a possible D gene is TRBD1 (5 bases). The germline V gene encodes CDR1 SQVTM and CDR2 ANQGSEA. The CDR3 has 11 residues. V gave up 3 bases and J gave up 11 bases, with 13 bases separating them. CDR3 residues: CSVDFQGTAFF. In DNA, the CDR3 is TGCAGCGTTGATTTTCAGGGTACGGCTTTCTTT.

Comments on this clonotype: A read error may explain this, as a much larger clone is one base away. The genes are TRBV20-1 and TRBJ1-1, with 7 bases matching TRBD1. Per germline, CDR1 DFQATT and CDR2 SNEGSKA (reference sequence). This CDR3 has 16 residues. V was clipped by 4 bases and J by 2 bases; unmatched bases: 13. In nucleotides, the CDR3 is TGCAGTGCTACGGGATCCCAGGGGGAAAGAAACACTGAAGCTTTCTTT. It is translated as CSATGSQGERNTEAFF.

In this sample, this clonotype turned up many times. The V call is TRBV18, the J call TRBJ1-1; the D is unclear. Germline V gene data show CDR1 as KGHSH and CDR2 as LQKENI. Trimming left V 2 bases short and J 1 base short, with 11 bases between. CDR3 size: 15 residues. The CDR3 DNA follows: TGTGCCAGCTCACCAAGGGTGGAAGGGAACACTGAAGCTTTCTTT. Residues: CASSPRVEGNTEAFF.

This clonotype was observed a few times. The chain links TRBV2 to TRBJ2-5, with 7 bases lining up with TRBD1. Judging by the DNA end, TRBJ2-1 fits better; the J call may be wrong. This CDR3 is 16 amino acids long. Germline assignment: CDR1 SNHLY and CDR2 FYNNEI. The CDR3 DNA reads TGTGCCAGCAGTGACGGAGAAACAGGGGTTATCGATGAGCAGTTCTTC. Its translation: CASSDGETGVIDEQFF.

V and J are TRBV18 and TRBJ2-7; D perhaps matches TRBD1 (5 bases). V was trimmed by 3 bases and J by 2 bases, leaving 14 bases between them. This CDR3 has 15 amino acids. Germline V gene lookup returns CDR1 KGHSH and CDR2 LQKENI. The CDR3 sequence is CASSPGQGFTYEQYF. The CDR3 coding sequence is TGTGCCAGCTCACCTGGCCAGGGATTCACCTACGAGCAGTACTTC.

This clonotype appeared a few times. The rearrangement uses TRBV20-1 and TRBJ2-3, with D maybe TRBD2 (6 bases). V lost 7 bases, J lost 5 bases, and 25 bases lay in between. CDR3 size: 16 residues. The germline V gene has CDR1 DFQATT and CDR2 SNEGSKA (reference sequence). In DNA form, the CDR3 reads TGCAGTGGCAGCCTCCGGGGCCGGAGGGTTTTAGATACGCAGTATTTT. This gives the protein CSGSLRGRRVLDTQYF.

CDR3 sequence reads: CASSRGGGASGGYEQYF. The CDR3 nucleotides read TGTGCCAGCAGCCGAGGGGGAGGGGCTAGCGGGGGTTACGAGCAGTACTTC. V is TRBV4-2 and J is TRBJ2-7; 10 nucleotides agree with TRBD2. Germline V gene sequence: CDR1 LGHNA, CDR2 YNFKEQ. This CDR3 contains 17 residues. The V gene end was trimmed by 4 bases and the J gene end by 4 bases; junction bases not matched to a gene: 13.

The chain carries TRBV7-2 and TRBJ1-2, with 8 bases identical to TRBD1. CDR3 size: 14 residues. CDR1 and CDR2 from the germline V gene are SGHTA and FQGNSA. Losses at the gene ends were 10 bases for V and 2 bases for J; bases not matched to a gene: 9. CDR3 DNA sequence: TGTGCCACCAGGGGGCCCGGACAGAACTATGGCTACACCTTC. Encoded protein: CATRGPGQNYGYTF.

This clonotype was detected a few times. This sequence joins TRBV3-1 and TRBJ2-5; D gene uncertain. V dropped 4 bases and J dropped 3 bases, with 12 bases sitting between them. Germline V CDR1 and CDR2: LGHDT, YNNKEL (reference sequence). This CDR3 spans 14 amino acids. CDR3 protein: CASSPPRLEETQYF. The CDR3 DNA sequence: TGTGCCAGCAGCCCGCCTAGGCTCGAAGAGACCCAGTACTTC.

Only a few counts were recorded for this clonotype. The chain uses TRBV20-1 and TRBJ2-4; 8 bases align to TRBD2. The germline CDR1 and CDR2 sequences are DFQATT and SNEGSKA (reference sequence). V shed 6 bases and J 8 bases; nucleotides not matched to a gene: 9. This CDR3 region has 13 residues. This chain's CDR3 is CSARPGGRDIQYF. DNA of the CDR3: TGCAGTGCCCGTCCGGGGGGGCGGGACATTCAGTACTTC.

The V call is TRBV9, the J call TRBJ1-1, with 11 bases that match TRBD1. Germline loops: CDR1 SGDLS, CDR2 YYNGEE. Trimming removed 2 bases from V and 8 bases from J; junction bases left unmatched: 5. The CDR3 contains 14 residues. The CDR3 DNA follows: TGTGCCAGCAGCGTCGAAGGGACAGGGGGAGAAGCTTTCTTT. It yields the protein CASSVEGTGGEAFF.

The chain has TRBV3-1 and TRBJ2-7; D uncertain. CDR3 size: 15 residues. The germline V gene has CDR1 LGHDT and CDR2 YNNKEL (reference sequence). Trimming took 0 bases from V and 0 from J, leaving 9 bases between them. This CDR3 reads CASSQDPRLSYEQYF. DNA of the CDR3: TGTGCCAGCAGCCAAGATCCGAGACTCTCCTACGAGCAGTACTTC.

In its sample, this clonotype was seen many times. This chain connects TRBV20-1 to TRBJ2-5, with 7 bases fitting TRBD2. The assigned J gene may be wrong: the sequence end matches TRBJ2-7 better. Germline V CDR1 and CDR2: DFQATT, SNEGSKA (reference sequence). This CDR3 region has 15 residues. Here the CDR3 DNA reads TGCAGTGCCTCCCAAAGCGGGGACTCGTTCTACGAGCAGTACTTC. Translation: CSASQSGDSFYEQYF.

This chain joins TRBV4-3 and TRBJ1-5; D might be TRBD1 (5 bases). This CDR3 contains 19 residues. Deletions cut 2 bases from V and 3 bases from J, with 23 bases between. Germline CDR1 is LGHNA and CDR2 is YSLEER. CDR3 coding DNA: TGCGCCAGCAGCCAAAACCGTCTTTATGCGGGGCGCGACAATCAGCCCCAGCATTTT. It specifies CASSQNRLYAGRDNQPQHF.

This clonotype has only a few counts. The V call is TRBV11-2, the J call TRBJ2-3; D gene uncertain. There are 17 residues in the CDR3. The ends were cut back, 1 base at V and 4 bases at J, with 18 bases in the middle. Germline CDR1 reads SGHAT; CDR2 reads FQNNGV. CDR3 loop: CASSLVGSIVSADTQYF. In DNA, the CDR3 is TGTGCCAGCAGCTTAGTTGGTTCTATCGTGAGCGCAGATACGCAGTATTTT.